The rows below give T cell receptor beta chains drawn from one sample of a study of cytomegalovirus exposure and HLA in healthy donors. Clones were read by immunoSEQ multiplex PCR, and TCRdb kept only the in-frame ones, dropping some. The sample consists of 100,000 to 150,000 clones, approximately 80% of them appearing once. The sample consisted of PBMCs. Receptor source: a man aged 50-59 years in good health and CMV-seronegative. The conserved cysteine and the conserved F or W are not part of the CDR3 here. The order of the fields is V gene, J gene, CDR3 protein.

>TRBV5-6|TRBJ1-1
ASSEDRNTVAF
>TRBV27|TRBJ2-3
ASSLGAGGDTQY
>TRBV20-1|TRBJ2-5
SASPLETQY
>TRBV4-1|TRBJ2-1
ASSQDPMLSGGANEQF
>TRBV4-2|TRBJ1-3
ASSQDRGGNTIY
>TRBV15|TRBJ1-6
ATSGDKGVRGDSPLH
>TRBV13|TRBJ2-3
ASRPGLAGGSTDTQY
>TRBV7-9|TRBJ1-4
ASSFFQGGEKLF
>TRBV7-6|TRBJ2-7
ASSLQGMGEQY
>TRBV7-2|TRBJ1-1
ASSLRTGAMNTEAF
>TRBV9|TRBJ2-3
ASNRGGNSADTQY
>TRBV15|TRBJ2-7
ATSRVRGEQY
>TRBV10-2|TRBJ2-7
ASSRGQFYEQY
>TRBV7-9|TRBJ1-2
ASSPGHEDGYT
>TRBV6-6|TRBJ2-7
ASSKRDILYEQY
>TRBV6-5|TRBJ2-1
ASSAGISSDEQF
>TRBV13|TRBJ2-1
ASSRDRGYNEQF
>TRBV15|TRBJ2-3
ATSRARGTDTQY
>TRBV6-6|TRBJ1-5
ASRVGDQPQH
>TRBV30|TRBJ2-1
AWSGGRTEQF
>TRBV6-6|TRBJ2-5
ASSSGTLQETQY
>TRBV5-4|TRBJ1-5
ASSSDINQPQH
>TRBV2|TRBJ2-2
ASSPIGGTGELF
>TRBV5-3|TRBJ1-2
ARRWTALANYGYT
>TRBV15|TRBJ2-7
ATSRTRTGINYEQY
>TRBV6-5|TRBJ2-1
ASSYASGNEQF
>TRBV2|TRBJ1-2
ASSKTGFGYT
>TRBV19|TRBJ1-2
ASSLIPGQATLYGYT
>TRBV23-1|TRBJ2-7
ASSQSAVGAQHEQY